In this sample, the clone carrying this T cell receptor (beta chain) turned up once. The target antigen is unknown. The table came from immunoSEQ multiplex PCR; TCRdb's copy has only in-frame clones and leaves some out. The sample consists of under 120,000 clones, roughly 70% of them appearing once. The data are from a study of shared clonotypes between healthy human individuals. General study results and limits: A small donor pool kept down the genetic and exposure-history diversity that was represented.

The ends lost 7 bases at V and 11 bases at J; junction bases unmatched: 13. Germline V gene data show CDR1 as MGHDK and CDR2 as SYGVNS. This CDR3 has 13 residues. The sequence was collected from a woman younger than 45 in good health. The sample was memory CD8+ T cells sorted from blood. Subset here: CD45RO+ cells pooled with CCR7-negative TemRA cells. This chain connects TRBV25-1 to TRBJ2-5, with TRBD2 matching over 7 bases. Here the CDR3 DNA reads TGTGCCAGCACCCAGCGGGACGGTGTGGAGCAGTACTTC. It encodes CASTQRDGVEQYF.